Below, 8 T cell receptor beta chains from the same sample are listed, as sequenced in a study of somatic mutations in cytotoxic T cells in rheumatoid arthritis. Here immunoSEQ multiplex PCR was the method, and the copy in TCRdb shows in-frame clones only, minus some. The sample has approximately 15,000 clones; about 83% are singletons. The sequenced material came from CD8+ T cells sorted from blood. These receptors came from an adult with rheumatoid arthritis.

CDR3 coding DNA: TGTGCCAGCAGCTTAGCTTCCCGGCAACGGGATGAGCAGTTCTTC. The encoded protein is CASSLASRQRDEQFF. This chain links TRBV7-8 with TRBJ2-1; D gene ambiguous. The CDR3 runs 15 residues. Germline lookup yields CDR1 SGHVS and CDR2 FQNEAQ. V was pared by 0 bases and J by 8 bases, with 14 bases between. Filled out from reference TRBV7-8 and TRBJ2-1, the complete variable domain reads GAGVSQSPRYKVAKRGQDVALRCDPISGHVSLFWYQQALGQGPEFLTYFQNEAQLDKSGLPSDRFFAERPEGSVSTLKIQRTQQEDSAVYLCASSLASRQRDEQFFGPGTRLTVL.

The gene calls are TRBV11-3 and TRBJ2-7; no clear D gene. Germline-derived CDR1 and CDR2 are SGHNT and YENEEA. The CDR3 length is 16 residues. Trimming stripped 1 base from V and 5 bases from J, with 18 bases between. CDR3 protein: CASSLAVRMGSDEQYF. The CDR3 bases are TGTGCCAGCAGCTTAGCTGTACGGATGGGGTCCGACGAGCAGTACTTC. Looking up the rest from reference TRBV11-3 and TRBJ2-7 gives the full variable domain: EAGVVQSPRYKIIEKKQPVAFWCNPISGHNTLYWYLQNLGQGPELLIRYENEEAVDDSQLPKDRFSAERLKGVDSTLKIQPAELGDSAVYLCASSLAVRMGSDEQYFGPGTRLTVT.

The gene calls are TRBV4-1 and TRBJ2-1; 7 bases are shared with TRBD2. Germline V CDR1 and CDR2: MGHRA, YSYEKL. With V trimmed by 5 bases and J by 6 bases, 10 bases remained unmatched. This CDR3 comprises 15 residues. The CDR3 coding sequence is TGCGCCAGCAGCTGGGGACTACCTGGGGGCAATGAGCAGTTCTTC. Amino acids: CASSWGLPGGNEQFF.

The chain couples TRBV7-8 to TRBJ2-1; perhaps TRBD1 as D (6 bases). V was cut by 5 bases and J by 0 bases, with 11 bases left in between. The CDR3 runs to 15 residues. Germline V lookup: CDR1 SGHVS, CDR2 FQNEAQ. The CDR3 DNA reads as TGTGCCAGCAGCGTAGGACAGAGCTCCTACAATGAGCAGTTCTTC. Residues: CASSVGQSSYNEQFF.

The chain combines TRBV5-1 with TRBJ1-1; D uncertain. The CDR3 length is 14 residues. Trimming removed 0 bases from V and 11 bases from J, with 17 bases in between. The V gene's germline CDR1 is SGHRS and CDR2 YFSETQ. CDR3 loop: CASSLEVAVVGAFF. The CDR3 bases are TGCGCCAGCAGCTTGGAAGTAGCTGTTGTCGGGGCTTTCTTT.

The V gene is TRBV7-8, the J gene TRBJ1-5, with D perhaps matching TRBD1 (6 bases). Trimming removed 4 bases from V and 5 bases from J, with 12 bases in between. Germline CDR1 is SGHVS and CDR2 is FQNEAQ. This CDR3 contains 14 residues. The DNA for the CDR3 is TGTGCCAGCAGCTACGACAGGAGTGATCAGCCCCAGCATTTT. Translation: CASSYDRSDQPQHF.

The chain combines TRBV28 with TRBJ1-5; TRBD1 agrees at 7 bases. This CDR3 comprises 14 residues. The J segment lost 2 bases and the V segment lost 5 bases, leaving 3 bases of the junction unmatched. CDR1 and CDR2 (germline): MDHEN, SYDVKM. CDR3 loop: CASSKGAGNQPQHF. The CDR3 nucleotides are TGTGCCAGCAGTAAGGGGGCCGGCAATCAGCCCCAGCATTTT.

V and J are TRBV27 and TRBJ1-1; 9 bases map to TRBD1. After removal of 5 bases from V and 1 base from J, the junction contained 8 bases not matched to a gene. CDR1 and CDR2 from the germline V gene are MNHEY and SMNVEV (reference sequence). CDR3 length: 16 amino acids. The CDR3 region has the DNA TGTGCCAGCAGTAGGGGACAGGGCGGTTGGAACACTGAAGCTTTCTTT. Translation gives CASSRGQGGWNTEAFF.